The present T cell receptor beta chain was sequenced within a study of shared clonotypes between healthy human individuals. Study-wide points: Clonotype sharing across donors was expected to vary with sequencing depth.

Per the germline V gene, CDR1 is LNHDA and CDR2 is SQIVND (reference sequence). The CDR3 extends over 15 amino acids. V lost 3 bases to trimming and J lost 2 bases, with 14 bases between them. Regarding this clone: Its target is not known.

TCRdb's table, derived via immunoSEQ multiplex PCR, lists solely in-frame clones and lacks some. The sample records around 500,000 clones, about 72% being singletons. The unsorted samples took tens of millions of PBMCs to get genomic DNA. This rearrangement joins TRBV19 to TRBJ2-7; a weak D match, TRBD2 (6 bases). This receptor was obtained from a woman aged 40 to 49 in good health. Some clones in this sample may be carry-over from other donors' samples. Specimen: PBMCs. Here the CDR3 reads CASSMKGTETYEQYF. The CDR3, as DNA: TGTGCCAGTAGTATGAAGGGGACTGAGACCTACGAGCAGTACTTC.